This T cell receptor (beta chain) was found in a study of shared clonotypes between healthy human individuals. V dropped 1 base and J dropped 1 base, with 10 bases sitting between them. The CDR3 is made up of 15 amino acids. Germline V CDR1 and CDR2: SEHNR, FQNEAQ (reference sequence). Terminally differentiated effector memory CD45RA+ cells were excluded from the naive CD8 cells, which were CD45RO-negative and positively selected for CCR7. Original handling: ImmunoSEQ only sent back junction sequences with no quality scores, so filtering was done differently. Here immunoSEQ multiplex PCR was the method, and the copy in TCRdb shows in-frame clones only, minus some. V and J calls and clone size follow that table, whereas D and trimming were derived from the DNA. The sample carries roughly 1,800,000 clones, about 94% recorded once.

This sequence originates from a man between 18 and 35 years old in good health. The chain employs TRBV7-9 and TRBJ2-5; D perhaps matches TRBD2 (5 bases). Sequences were obtained from naive CD8+ T cells sorted from blood. The CDR3: CASSLEAAAQETQYF. DNA for the CDR3: TGTGCCAGCAGCTTAGAAGCGGCAGCCCAAGAGACCCAGTACTTC. The full variable domain, completed using reference TRBV7-9 and TRBJ2-5, is DTGVSQNPRHKITKRGQNVTFRCDPISEHNRLYWYRQTLGQGPEFLTYFQNEAQLEKSRLLSDRFSAERPKGSFSTLEIQRTEQGDSAMYLCASSLEAAAQETQYFGPGTRLLVL.